This passage covers 24 T cell receptor beta chains from one sample sequenced in a study of T-cell reconstitution after alpha-beta-depleted transplantation in children. Construction of the TCRbeta library involved unique molecular identifiers. TCRdb re-derived calls from the PCR reads in MiXCR, one entry per CDR3 protein. The data contain over 200,000 distinct CDR3 sequences, around 10% of them seen just once; the ten biggest clones take up 5% to 7%. Here the sequenced sample was PBMCs from the stem cell graft donor, taken from the stem cell graft. The receptors were gathered from a human donor who donated a stem cell graft to a child with acute lymphoblastic leukemia.

A few counts support this clonotype. The CDR3 spells CASSQGMGFTEAFF. As DNA, the CDR3 is TGTGCCAGCAGCCAGGGAATGGGGTTCACTGAAGCTTTCTTT. The chain links TRBV7-9 to TRBJ1-1, with D perhaps TRBD1 (5 bases). This CDR3 has 14 amino acids. The germline V gene encodes CDR1 SEHNR and CDR2 FQNEAQ (reference sequence). The germline V and J ends were trimmed by 5 bases and 4 bases, with 14 bases remaining between them. Full variable domain (remainder filled in from reference TRBV7-9 and TRBJ1-1): DTGVSQNPRHKITKRGQNVTFRCDPISEHNRLYWYRQTLGQGPEFLTYFQNEAQLEKSRLLSDRFSAERPKGSFSTLEIQRTEQGDSAMYLCASSQGMGFTEAFFGQGTRLTVV.

The chain is built from TRBV20-1 and TRBJ2-7; D might be TRBD2 (5 bases). Deletions cut 3 bases from V and 7 bases from J, with 16 bases between. The CDR3 has 13 residues. Germline loops: CDR1 DFQATT, CDR2 SNEGSKA (reference sequence). This chain's CDR3 is CSASRGYPEEQYF. CDR3 DNA sequence: TGCAGTGCTAGCCGGGGATACCCGGAAGAGCAGTACTTC.

The chain has TRBV7-2 and TRBJ2-7; D is possibly TRBD1 or TRBD2 (5 bases each). CDR1 and CDR2 (germline): SGHTA, FQGNSA. Trimming removed 5 bases from V and 5 bases from J, with 16 bases in between. CDR3 length: 14 amino acids. DNA for the CDR3: TGTGCCAGCAGCCCTGACTGGGGGTTCGACGAGCAGTACTTC. This codes for CASSPDWGFDEQYF.

V is TRBV6-1 and J is TRBJ1-1, with D perhaps TRBD1 (6 bases). Germline-derived CDR1 and CDR2 are MNHNS and SASEGT. V was pared by 4 bases and J by 6 bases, with 15 bases between. CDR3 length: 14 residues. In DNA, the CDR3 is TGTGCCAGCAGTGTCACGGGGGGCGGTCCTGAAGCTTTCTTT. Amino acid sequence: CASSVTGGGPEAFF.

The gene calls are TRBV19 and TRBJ2-5, with no clear D. V was trimmed by 3 bases and J by 3 bases, leaving 8 bases between them. Germline values: CDR1 LNHDA, CDR2 SQIVND (reference sequence). The CDR3 is made up of 13 amino acids. The CDR3 spells CASSIGTEETQYF. CDR3 coding DNA: TGTGCCAGTAGTATCGGAACAGAAGAGACCCAGTACTTC. The full variable domain, its missing parts supplied by reference TRBV19 and TRBJ2-5, is DGGITQSPKYLFRKEGQNVTLSCEQNLNHDAMYWYRQDPGQGLRLIYYSQIVNDFQKGDIAEGYSVSREKKESFPLTVTSAQKNPTAFYLCASSIGTEETQYFGPGTRLLVL.

The table lists this clonotype with a few counts. The chain has TRBV29-1 and TRBJ1-1, with 7 positions matching TRBD1. Germline trimming cut 6 bases from V and 3 bases from J; bases unmatched to any gene: 4. CDR3 length: 12 amino acids. Looked up from germline, CDR1 is SQVTM and CDR2 is ANQGSEA. CDR3 residues: CSVRGGYTEAFF. DNA of the CDR3: TGCAGCGTCAGGGGGGGATACACTGAAGCTTTCTTT.

This clonotype has at least ten counts. This sequence joins TRBV6-4 and TRBJ2-6; D gene ambiguous. This CDR3 comprises 16 residues. With 0 bases removed from V and 3 bases from J, the gap between germline ends came to 9 bases. CDR1 is MRHNA and CDR2 is SNTAGT in the germline V gene. The CDR3 reads CASSDSRSGGANVLTF. Written as DNA, the CDR3 is TGTGCCAGCAGTGACTCGAGGTCCGGTGGGGCCAACGTCCTGACTTTC.

The chain has TRBV19 and TRBJ2-1; 7 bases agree with TRBD1. V dropped 3 bases and J dropped 8; count of bases not matched to a gene: 10. Germline V gives CDR1 LNHDA, CDR2 SQIVND (reference sequence). The CDR3 runs 15 residues. The CDR3 loop is CASSIGTGDVYEQFF. The CDR3 nucleotides read TGTGCCAGTAGTATCGGTACAGGGGACGTGTATGAGCAGTTCTTC.

The chain uses TRBV6-5 and TRBJ2-1; 8 nucleotides match TRBD2. Trimming took 2 bases from V and 7 from J; bases not matched to a gene: 7. The CDR3 is made up of 15 amino acids. Germline V CDR1 and CDR2: MNHEY, SVGAGI. DNA for the CDR3: TGTGCCAGCAGTTACGAGGCGGGGGGCCCTAATGAGCAGTTCTTC. Translating it yields CASSYEAGGPNEQFF.

This clonotype came up many times. The chain couples TRBV12-3 or TRBV12-4 to TRBJ2-7; D uncertain. V gave up 2 bases and J gave up 3 bases, with 8 bases separating them. This CDR3 contains 13 residues. In DNA, the CDR3 is TGTGCCAGCAGTTTACCCCCAGTCTACGAGCAGTACTTC. Its protein is CASSLPPVYEQYF.

This clonotype was seen more than once but under ten times. The chain is built from TRBV6-1 and TRBJ1-3, with D possibly being TRBD1 (5 bases). CDR1 is MNHNS, CDR2 SASEGT, per germline. Between the trimmed V and J ends, which lost 7 bases and 2 bases, there was a span of 12 bases. This CDR3 contains 14 residues. CDR3 residues: CASTMGGAGNTIYF. The CDR3 coding sequence is TGTGCCAGCACCATGGGGGGAGCTGGAAACACCATATATTTT.

At least ten counts were recorded for this clonotype. The rearrangement joins TRBV29-1 to TRBJ2-7; D is undetermined. CDR1 and CDR2 from the germline V gene are SQVTM and ANQGSEA. The CDR3 loop spans 15 amino acids. The germline V and J ends were trimmed by 3 bases and 1 base, with 16 bases remaining between them. The CDR3 coding sequence is TGCAGCGTTGAGTTAAATTATGGCATATCCTACGAGCAGTACTTC. It translates to CSVELNYGISYEQYF.

V and J are TRBV19 and TRBJ1-5; D gene unclear. Trimming stripped 5 bases from V and 6 bases from J, with 11 bases between. The CDR3 covers 13 residues. The V gene's germline CDR1 is LNHDA and CDR2 SQIVND (reference sequence). The CDR3 loop is CASSDGRGQPQHF. The CDR3 DNA is TGTGCCAGTAGTGATGGCCGGGGTCAGCCCCAGCATTTT.

The genes are TRBV12-5 and TRBJ2-7, with no clear D. Looked up from germline, CDR1 is LGHNT and CDR2 is FRNRAP. Between the trimmed V and J ends, which lost 3 bases and 5 bases, there was a span of 8 bases. The CDR3 length is 12 residues. The CDR3 loop reads CASGFRFNEQYF. The CDR3, as DNA: TGTGCTAGTGGTTTTCGGTTTAACGAGCAGTACTTC.

This clonotype has a count of ten or more. The rearrangement joins TRBV29-1 to TRBJ1-2; a possible D gene is TRBD1 (6 bases). V shed 3 bases and J shed 2 bases, with 10 bases lying between them. The V gene's germline CDR1 is SQVTM and CDR2 ANQGSEA. This CDR3 comprises 13 residues. Written as DNA, the CDR3 is TGCAGCGTTGATAAAGGACAGAACTATGGCTACACCTTC. Protein product: CSVDKGQNYGYTF.

CDR3: CASAPRGALGNTIYF. The CDR3 region has the DNA TGTGCTAGTGCCCCCCGGGGGGCGCTAGGAAACACCATATATTTT. This sequence joins TRBV12-5 and TRBJ1-3; TRBD1 might be the D (6 bases). The germline gives CDR1 LGHNT, CDR2 FRNRAP. The CDR3 contains 15 residues. Trimming stripped 7 bases from V and 4 bases from J, with 17 bases between.

This clonotype was found a few times. The J gene is TRBJ2-1, the V gene TRBV25-1; tentatively, D is TRBD2 (6 bases). Germline V CDR1 and CDR2: MGHDK, SYGVNS. The CDR3 is 14 residues long. V was cut by 3 bases and J by 4 bases, with 10 bases left in between. The CDR3: CASSEFAGYNEQFF. In DNA form, the CDR3 reads TGTGCCAGCAGTGAGTTCGCGGGATACAATGAGCAGTTCTTC.

This clonotype has ten or more counts. The rearrangement uses TRBV10-3 and TRBJ2-3; 7 bases fit TRBD1. The V gene end was trimmed by 3 bases and the J gene end by 1 base; junction bases not matched to a gene: 4. The germline gives CDR1 ENHRY, CDR2 SYGVKD. There are 15 residues in the CDR3. In DNA form, the CDR3 reads TGTGCCATCAGTGACACAGGGGAGCGCACAGATACGCAGTATTTT. Residues: CAISDTGERTDTQYF.

This clonotype was detected many times. V and J are TRBV5-1 and TRBJ2-2; TRBD2 agrees at 7 bases. Germline values: CDR1 SGHRS, CDR2 YFSETQ. The J segment lost 4 bases and the V segment lost 3 bases, leaving 3 bases of the junction unmatched. CDR3 length equals 14 residues. CDR3: CASSWGGSTGELFF. CDR3 coding DNA: TGCGCCAGCAGCTGGGGGGGATCCACCGGGGAGCTGTTTTTT. The full variable domain, rest sourced from reference TRBV5-1 and TRBJ2-2, is KAGVTQTPRYLIKTRGQQVTLSCSPISGHRSVSWYQQTPGQGLQFLFEYFSETQRNKGNFPGRFSGRQFSNSRSEMNVSTLELGDSALYLCASSWGGSTGELFFGEGSRLTVL.

The CDR3 reads CASSLGGTGVANEQFF. CDR3 nucleotides: TGTGCCAGCAGCTTAGGTGGGACAGGGGTGGCGAATGAGCAGTTCTTC. This chain links TRBV11-2 with TRBJ2-1; 10 bases fit TRBD1. V dropped 1 base and J dropped 7; count of bases not matched to a gene: 7. Per germline, CDR1 SGHAT and CDR2 FQNNGV. The CDR3 loop spans 16 amino acids.

There are many counts of this clonotype. V usage is TRBV27 and J usage is TRBJ2-2; TRBD1 matches at 8 bases. This CDR3 has 16 residues. Germline CDR1 reads MNHEY; CDR2 reads SMNVEV (reference sequence). The V gene end was trimmed by 3 bases and the J gene end by 1 base; junction bases not matched to a gene: 4. In DNA, the CDR3 is TGTGCCAGCAGTTTCCTCGGACAGGGGAACACCGGGGAGCTGTTTTTT. It is translated as CASSFLGQGNTGELFF.

The rearrangement joins TRBV7-2 to TRBJ2-2; 16 bases line up with TRBD2. Trimming removed 6 bases from V and 5 bases from J; junction bases left unmatched: 12. There are 19 residues in the CDR3. The V gene's germline CDR1 is SGHTA and CDR2 FQGNSA. CDR3 in amino acids: CASRPGLAGGPARTGELFF. CDR3 nucleotides: TGTGCCAGCAGGCCGGGACTAGCGGGGGGGCCGGCGAGGACCGGGGAGCTGTTTTTT.

The gene calls are TRBV6-5 and TRBJ2-5; D is perhaps TRBD2 (6 bases). Germline CDR1 reads MNHEY; CDR2 reads SVGAGI. Trimming stripped 2 bases from V and 3 bases from J, with 19 bases between. CDR3 length equals 17 residues. The CDR3 reads CASSYRGSSASEETQYF. The CDR3 DNA follows: TGTGCCAGCAGTTACCGGGGGTCTAGTGCGTCGGAAGAGACCCAGTACTTC.

This clonotype was recorded at least ten times. V is TRBV6-2 or TRBV6-3 and J is TRBJ2-2; D may be TRBD1 (6 bases). The CDR3 runs 16 residues. In germline, CDR1 is MNHEY, CDR2 SVGEGT. The V and J ends lost 7 bases and 1 base respectively, with 16 bases between them. The CDR3 reads CASNLAQGLNTGELFF. DNA for the CDR3: TGTGCCAGCAATTTGGCGCAGGGGTTGAACACCGGGGAGCTGTTTTTT.